These 22 T cell receptor beta chains were sequenced from one sample in a study of PD-1 blockade in classical Hodgkin lymphoma. Time point reported: cycle 4 day 1 (C4D1), after about 6 weeks of nivolumab. After autologous stem cell transplantation all patients relapsed, and prior brentuximab vedotin exposure differed between cohorts. Profiling relied on immunoSEQ multiplex PCR, and the TCRdb table lists in-frame clones only, not all of them. The data show approximately 84,000 clones, nearly 85% seen once. The sequences come from peripheral blood mononuclear cells (PBMCs), collected before the fourth cycle of nivolumab. The origin of the receptors is a human donor with classical Hodgkin lymphoma.

V is TRBV4-3 and J is TRBJ2-7, with 10 bases identical to TRBD2. CDR1 and CDR2 from the germline V gene are LGHNA and YSLEER. Trimming took 5 bases from V and 5 from J; bases not matched to a gene: 6. The CDR3 contains 14 residues. The CDR3 is CASSVAGGIHEQYF. In nucleotides, the CDR3 is TGCGCCAGCAGCGTAGCGGGAGGCATCCACGAGCAGTACTTC.

J is TRBJ1-5 and V is TRBV19; D is undetermined. CDR1 and CDR2 (germline): LNHDA, SQIVND (reference sequence). Between the trimmed V and J ends, which lost 6 bases and 0 bases, there was a span of 9 bases. This CDR3 is 14 amino acids long. The DNA for the CDR3 is TGTGCCAGTAGACGGCAGTATAGCAATCAGCCCCAGCATTTT. Translation: CASRRQYSNQPQHF.

This chain links TRBV5-6 with TRBJ2-2; tentative D call: TRBD1 (6 bases). V was clipped by 3 bases and J by 2 bases, with 17 bases between them. The CDR3 spans 17 residues. The V gene's germline CDR1 is SGHDT and CDR2 YYEEEE. The CDR3 nucleotides are TGTGCCAGCAGCTCCACAGGGCGTTCCACTAACACCGGGGAGCTGTTTTTT. As protein: CASSSTGRSTNTGELFF. Supplemented by reference TRBV5-6 and TRBJ2-2, the full variable domain reads DAGVTQSPTHLIKTRGQQVTLRCSPKSGHDTVSWYQQALGQGPQFIFQYYEEEERQRGNFPDRFSGHQFPNYSSELNVNALLLGDSALYLCASSSTGRSTNTGELFFGEGSRLTVL.

This chain uses TRBV23-1 with TRBJ2-7; 7 bases fit TRBD2. TRBV23-1 is recorded as an ORF, its role being uncertain. This CDR3 comprises 14 residues. After removal of 10 bases from V and 4 bases from J, the junction contained 13 bases not matched to a gene. DNA of the CDR3: TGCGCCATCCAACTGGGAGGGAGGGTTTACGAGCAGTACTTC. Its protein product is CAIQLGGRVYEQYF.

CDR3: CASSAQEGAETQYF. The CDR3 coding sequence is TGTGCCAGCAGCGCTCAAGAGGGGGCGGAGACCCAGTACTTC. The V call is TRBV11-1, the J call TRBJ2-5; the match to TRBD1 covers 7 bases. The CDR3 covers 14 residues. The J segment lost 5 bases and the V segment lost 5 bases, leaving 8 bases of the junction unmatched. Germline lookup yields CDR1 SGHAT and CDR2 FQDESV (reference sequence).

The chain joins TRBV30 to TRBJ2-3, with a possible D match to TRBD2 (6 bases). V lost 4 bases and J 2 bases, leaving 10 bases between the germline ends. From germline, CDR1 is GTSNPN and CDR2 SVGIG (reference sequence). CDR3 size: 13 residues. Written as DNA, the CDR3 is TGTGCCTGGAAGGTAGCGGACACAGATACGCAGTATTTT. This codes for CAWKVADTDTQYF. Filled out from reference TRBV30 and TRBJ2-3, the complete variable domain reads SQTIHQWPATLVQPVGSPLSLECTVEGTSNPNLYWYRQAAGRGLQLLFYSVGIGQISSEVPQNLSASRPQDRQFILSSKKLLLSDSGFYLCAWKVADTDTQYFGPGTRLTVL.

The CDR3 region is CASSYSGRAPSYEQYF. The CDR3 coding sequence is TGTGCCAGCAGTTACTCAGGGAGGGCTCCCTCCTACGAGCAGTACTTC. The chain combines TRBV6-6 with TRBJ2-7, with 7 bases aligning to TRBD2. The V gene's germline CDR1 is MNHNY and CDR2 SVGAGI (reference sequence). The CDR3 totals 16 residues. V lost 0 bases and J lost 0; bases outside the gene matches: 5.

V gene TRBV7-2 combines with J gene TRBJ2-1; perhaps D is TRBD1 or TRBD2 (7 bases each). Trimming pared 5 bases from V and 7 bases from J, leaving 15 bases between. There are 14 residues in the CDR3. From germline, CDR1 is SGHTA and CDR2 FQGNSA. For the CDR3, the DNA is TGTGCCAGCAGCCAGGGGGGGAGTAGTAATGAGCAGTTCTTC. It translates to CASSQGGSSNEQFF.

The V call is TRBV10-3, the J call TRBJ2-1; D unclear. CDR1 is ENHRY and CDR2 is SYGVKD in the germline V gene. The CDR3 sequence is 12 residues long. V was pared by 3 bases and J by 5 bases, with 5 bases between. DNA of the CDR3: TGTGCCATCAGTGACTTTAACAATGAGCAGTTCTTC. The encoded protein is CAISDFNNEQFF.

J is TRBJ2-7 and V is TRBV27; D is uncertain. Germline V CDR1 and CDR2: MNHEY, SMNVEV (reference sequence). The V end was cut by 4 bases, the J end by 5 bases, with 12 bases between. This CDR3 spans 13 amino acids. The CDR3 bases are TGTGCCAGCAGTTCTCTGGACGTACACGAGCAGTACTTC. Protein sequence: CASSSLDVHEQYF.

V and J are TRBV5-4 and TRBJ2-2; D tentatively fits TRBD1 or TRBD2 (6 bases each). The CDR3 has 16 residues. Germline-derived CDR1 and CDR2 are SGHNT and YYREEE (reference sequence). V was clipped by 1 base and J by 1 base, with 11 bases between them. The CDR3 sequence: CASSLPGAQNTGELFF. CDR3 coding DNA: TGTGCCAGCAGCTTGCCGGGGGCGCAGAACACCGGGGAGCTGTTTTTT.

This chain joins TRBV29-1 and TRBJ2-4; TRBD2 agrees at 13 bases. Germline V lookup: CDR1 SQVTM, CDR2 ANQGSEA. The junction had 9 bases not matched to a gene; V was cut back by 7 bases and J by 9 bases. The CDR3 runs 14 residues. The CDR3 DNA follows: TGCAGCGCCAAAGGGACTAGCGGGGATTTCATTCAGTACTTC. This gives the protein CSAKGTSGDFIQYF.

The chain links TRBV5-6 to TRBJ1-1; D is undetermined. Trimming took off 7 bases at V and 1 base at J, with 5 bases between the two ends. This CDR3 has 11 amino acids. Germline V CDR1 and CDR2: SGHDT, YYEEEE. The CDR3, as DNA: TGTGCCAGCCAGAAGAACACTGAAGCTTTCTTT. Translation: CASQKNTEAFF.

The sample holds one count of this clone. The rearrangement joins TRBV5-5 to TRBJ1-5; D is uncertain. Trimming removed 2 bases from V and 6 bases from J, with 9 bases in between. Germline V gene data show CDR1 as SGHKS and CDR2 as YYEKEE (reference sequence). This CDR3 region has 13 residues. The CDR3 sequence is CASSFILGQPQHF. CDR3 bases: TGTGCCAGCAGCTTTATCCTGGGTCAGCCCCAGCATTTT.

The chain uses TRBV2 and TRBJ1-5; D is perhaps TRBD1 (5 bases). The CDR3 totals 15 residues. V lost 5 bases, J lost 0 bases, and 11 bases lay in between. CDR1 is SNHLY, CDR2 FYNNEI, per germline. The CDR3 bases are TGTGCCAGCAGTCAGGGCCCGCCTAGCAATCAGCCCCAGCATTTT. Residues: CASSQGPPSNQPQHF. Together with reference TRBV2 and TRBJ1-5, the CDR3 gives the full variable domain: EPEVTQTPSHQVTQMGQEVILRCVPISNHLYFYWYRQILGQKVEFLVSFYNNEISEKSEIFDDQFSVERPDGSNFTLKIRSTKLEDSAMYFCASSQGPPSNQPQHFGDGTRLSIL.

The genes are TRBV5-6 and TRBJ2-2; tentative D call: TRBD2 (6 bases). The CDR3 contains 13 residues. Trimming removed 6 bases from V and 7 bases from J, with 13 bases in between. In germline, CDR1 is SGHDT, CDR2 YYEEEE. The CDR3 DNA follows: TGTGCCAGCAACGGGCCCGGGGGCGGGGAGCTGTTTTTT. This encodes CASNGPGGGELFF.

The rearrangement links TRBV19 to TRBJ2-1, with 9 bases that match TRBD2. Germline V gene lookup returns CDR1 LNHDA and CDR2 SQIVND (reference sequence). Trimming took 6 bases from V and 2 from J; bases not matched to a gene: 17. This CDR3 spans 19 amino acids. The DNA for the CDR3 is TGTGCCAGTAGCCCATCGAATGTAGCGGGGGTAGGACCCTACAATGAGCAGTTCTTC. Residues: CASSPSNVAGVGPYNEQFF.

This chain joins TRBV2 and TRBJ2-2; weak D call: TRBD2 (5 bases). With 2 bases removed from V and 1 base from J, the gap between germline ends came to 11 bases. This CDR3 comprises 16 residues. Germline CDR1 SNHLY, CDR2 FYNNEI. CDR3: CASSEPEGMNTGELFF. DNA for the CDR3: TGTGCCAGCAGTGAACCCGAGGGAATGAACACCGGGGAGCTGTTTTTT. Full variable domain (rest looked up from reference TRBV2 and TRBJ2-2): EPEVTQTPSHQVTQMGQEVILRCVPISNHLYFYWYRQILGQKVEFLVSFYNNEISEKSEIFDDQFSVERPDGSNFTLKIRSTKLEDSAMYFCASSEPEGMNTGELFFGEGSRLTVL.

The gene calls are TRBV7-2 and TRBJ2-7; TRBD1 might be the D (5 bases). CDR1 and CDR2 from the germline V gene are SGHTA and FQGNSA. CDR3 length: 15 residues. V lost 2 bases and J 0 bases, leaving 11 bases between the germline ends. CDR3 amino acids: CASSLLGPSSYEQYF. The CDR3 coding sequence is TGTGCCAGCAGCTTACTGGGGCCCAGCTCCTACGAGCAGTACTTC.

This sequence joins TRBV7-6 and TRBJ2-2; 7 bases are shared with TRBD2. CDR1 and CDR2 (germline): SGHVS, FNYEAQ. V dropped 5 bases and J dropped 7; count of bases not matched to a gene: 7. CDR3 length: 14 residues. The CDR3 here is CASSILAARGELFF. Written as DNA, the CDR3 is TGTGCCAGCAGCATCCTAGCGGCCCGCGGGGAGCTGTTTTTT.

The CDR3 region has the DNA TGTGCCAGCAGTTACGGGTTAGCGCAAGAGACCCAGTACTTC. This codes for CASSYGLAQETQYF. The chain uses TRBV6-5 and TRBJ2-5; D might be TRBD2 (5 bases). The CDR3 totals 14 residues. V was pared by 2 bases and J by 2 bases, with 9 bases between. The germline V gene has CDR1 MNHEY and CDR2 SVGAGI.

This clone showed up just a few times. The chain has TRBV18 and TRBJ2-7, with D uncertain. CDR1 is KGHSH, CDR2 LQKENI, per germline. This CDR3 contains 15 residues. The V and J ends lost 2 bases and 0 bases respectively, with 11 bases between them. For the CDR3, the DNA is TGTGCCAGCTCACCAGGTAAAGAAAGCTCCTACGAGCAGTACTTC. It translates to CASSPGKESSYEQYF.